This TCR beta chain is drawn from a study of cytomegalovirus exposure and HLA in healthy donors. Use of 60 Vbeta and 13 Jbeta primers characterized the PCR. Repertoires were generated with immunoSEQ multiplex PCR, while TCRdb's copy carries only in-frame clones and drops some. There are nearly 70,000 clones in the sample; roughly 74% occur only once, and 11% lies in the top ten. The CDR3 runs 14 residues. Per germline, CDR1 SGHVS and CDR2 FQNEAQ. This clone was found a few times. Source material: PBMCs. The chain links TRBV7-8 to TRBJ2-5, with 7 positions matching TRBD1. The J call is uncertain, as TRBJ2-7 better fits the DNA end. The sequence came from a woman aged 60-75 years in good health and CMV-seropositive. This CDR3 is CASSFDRASYEQYF. DNA of the CDR3: TGTGCCAGCAGCTTTGACAGGGCCTCCTACGAGCAGTACTTC.